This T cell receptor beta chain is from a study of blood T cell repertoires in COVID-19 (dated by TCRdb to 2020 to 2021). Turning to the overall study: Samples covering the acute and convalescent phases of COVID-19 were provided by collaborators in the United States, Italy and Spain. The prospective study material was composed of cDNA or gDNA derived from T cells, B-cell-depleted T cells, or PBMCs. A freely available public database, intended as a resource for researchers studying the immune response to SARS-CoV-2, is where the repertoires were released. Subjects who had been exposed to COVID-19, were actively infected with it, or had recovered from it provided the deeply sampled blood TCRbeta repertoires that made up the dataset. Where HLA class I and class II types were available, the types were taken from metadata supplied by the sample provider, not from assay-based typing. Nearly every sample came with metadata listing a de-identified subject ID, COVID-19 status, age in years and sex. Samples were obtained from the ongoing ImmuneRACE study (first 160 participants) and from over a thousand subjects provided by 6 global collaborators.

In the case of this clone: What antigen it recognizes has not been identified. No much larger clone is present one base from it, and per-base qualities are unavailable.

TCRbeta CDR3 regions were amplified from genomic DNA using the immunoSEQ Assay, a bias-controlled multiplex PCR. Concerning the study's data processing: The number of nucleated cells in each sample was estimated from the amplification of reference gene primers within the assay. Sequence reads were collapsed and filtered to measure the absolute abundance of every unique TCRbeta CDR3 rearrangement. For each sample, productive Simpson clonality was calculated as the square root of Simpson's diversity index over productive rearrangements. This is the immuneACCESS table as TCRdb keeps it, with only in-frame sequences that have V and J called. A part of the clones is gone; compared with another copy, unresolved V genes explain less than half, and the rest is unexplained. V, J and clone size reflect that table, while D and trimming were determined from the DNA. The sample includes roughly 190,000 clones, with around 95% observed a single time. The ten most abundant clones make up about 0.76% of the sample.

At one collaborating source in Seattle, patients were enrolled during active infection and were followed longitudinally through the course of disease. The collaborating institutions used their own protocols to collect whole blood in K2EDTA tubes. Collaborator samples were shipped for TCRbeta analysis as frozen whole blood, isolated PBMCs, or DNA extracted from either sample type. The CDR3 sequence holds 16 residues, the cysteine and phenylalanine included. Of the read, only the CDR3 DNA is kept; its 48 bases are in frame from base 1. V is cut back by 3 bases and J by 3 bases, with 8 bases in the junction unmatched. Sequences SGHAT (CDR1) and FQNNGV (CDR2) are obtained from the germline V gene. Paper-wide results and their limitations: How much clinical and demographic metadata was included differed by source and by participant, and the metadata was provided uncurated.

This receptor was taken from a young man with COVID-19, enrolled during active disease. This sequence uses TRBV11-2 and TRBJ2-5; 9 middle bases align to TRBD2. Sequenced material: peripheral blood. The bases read TGTGCCAGCAGCTTTAATCGCGGGGGGGCTAAAGAGACCCAGTACTTC. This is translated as CASSFNRGGAKETQYF. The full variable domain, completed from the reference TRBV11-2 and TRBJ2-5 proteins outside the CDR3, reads EAGVAQSPRYKIIEKRQSVAFWCNPISGHATLYWYQQILGQGPKLLIQFQNNGVVDDSQLPKDRFSAERLKGVDSTLKIQPAKLEDSAVYLCASSFNRGGAKETQYFGPGTRLLVL.